The 29 T cell receptor beta chains presented below share a single source sample, sequenced in a study of cytomegalovirus exposure and HLA in healthy donors. Amplification used 60 Vbeta primers and 13 Jbeta primers. Sequencing used immunoSEQ multiplex PCR; TCRdb keeps in-frame clones, though not all of them. This table holds around 160,000 clones, roughly 77% found once. The sequenced sample consisted of PBMCs. The source is a man aged 50 to 60 in good health and CMV-seropositive.

The V and J genes are TRBV5-1 and TRBJ2-5; TRBD1 aligns across 7 bases. CDR1 is SGHRS, CDR2 YFSETQ, per germline. V shed 2 bases, J shed 3 bases, and the junction held 10 bases outside the gene matches. The CDR3 loop spans 16 amino acids. The chain's CDR3 is CASSFITGAPEETQYF. CDR3 DNA sequence: TGCGCCAGCAGCTTCATAACAGGGGCCCCCGAAGAGACCCAGTACTTC.

The chain recombines TRBV18 with TRBJ2-7; D possibly corresponds to TRBD2 (6 bases). Germline CDR1 KGHSH, CDR2 LQKENI. There are 15 residues in the CDR3. Trimming shortened V by 2 bases and J by 5 bases, and 16 bases separated the two germline ends. The CDR3 here is CASSPMRTEGNEQYF. The DNA for the CDR3 is TGTGCCAGCTCACCAATGAGGACGGAGGGGAACGAGCAGTACTTC.

This chain connects TRBV4-3 to TRBJ2-7; D remains ambiguous. V was trimmed by 0 bases and J by 0 bases, leaving 6 bases between them. CDR1 is LGHNA and CDR2 is YSLEER in the germline V gene. The CDR3 has 14 amino acids. CDR3 residues: CASSQDTASYEQYF. CDR3 nucleotides: TGCGCCAGCAGCCAAGATACAGCCTCCTACGAGCAGTACTTC.

This chain joins TRBV27 and TRBJ1-1; D is unclear. Trimming shortened V by 8 bases and J by 1 base, and 5 bases separated the two germline ends. This CDR3 region has 11 residues. Germline V CDR1 and CDR2: MNHEY, SMNVEV (reference sequence). The CDR3 DNA reads as TGTGCCAGCCGACAGAACACTGAAGCTTTCTTT. It yields the protein CASRQNTEAFF.

The chain couples TRBV5-5 to TRBJ2-3; 7 bases are shared with TRBD1. CDR3 length: 15 residues. J lost 1 base, V lost 0 bases, and 2 bases had no gene match. Germline CDR1 SGHKS, CDR2 YYEKEE (reference sequence). DNA of the CDR3: TGTGCCAGCAGCTTGGGACAGGGTGGCACAGATACGCAGTATTTT. Translated: CASSLGQGGTDTQYF.

CDR3 coding DNA: TGTGCCAGCCGGGGGGAAGAGACCCAGTACTTC. Encoded protein: CASRGEETQYF. The chain is built from TRBV27 and TRBJ2-5; 7 bases map to TRBD2. CDR3 size: 11 residues. Trimming removed 8 bases from V and 3 bases from J; junction bases left unmatched: 0. Per germline, CDR1 MNHEY and CDR2 SMNVEV (reference sequence).

The chain combines TRBV6-5 with TRBJ2-5; 8 bases are shared with TRBD2. Germline V gene sequence: CDR1 MNHEY, CDR2 SVGAGI. Trimming at V came to 5 bases and at J to 5 bases, leaving 10 bases not matched to a gene. This CDR3 is 15 amino acids long. CDR3 DNA sequence: TGTGCCAGCAGTAGACCGGGGGGGGTGTTGGAGACCCAGTACTTC. Translating gives CASSRPGGVLETQYF.

Here the CDR3 DNA reads TGTGCCAGCAGTTACTCAGGGGGGGCTGATCAGCCCCAGCATTTT. This gives the protein CASSYSGGADQPQHF. The chain employs TRBV6-5 and TRBJ1-5, with a tentative D call TRBD1 (6 bases). Trimming left V 0 bases short and J 5 bases short, with 11 bases between. This CDR3 is 15 amino acids long. Germline CDR1 is MNHEY and CDR2 is SVGAGI.

Note on this clone: Its ends do not fully match the called genes, so a read error is possible. Other DNA sequences of this sample code for an identical CDR3. The chain links TRBV7-8 to TRBJ1-6; no clear D. Germline loops: CDR1 SGHVS, CDR2 FQNEAQ. The CDR3 consists of 13 residues. The CDR3 region is CASRSSYNSPLHF. The CDR3 coding sequence is TGTGCCAGCAGGAGCTCCTATAATTCACCCCTCCATTTT.

The genes are TRBV5-4 and TRBJ2-2; the D is unclear. CDR1 and CDR2 from the germline V gene are SGHNT and YYREEE (reference sequence). The V gene lost 0 bases and the J gene lost 10 bases, with 7 bases spanning the gap. The CDR3 has 12 amino acids. Written as DNA, the CDR3 is TGTGCCAGCAGCTTGGGTGTAGCGGAGCTGTTTTTT. Translation: CASSLGVAELFF.

This clone was recorded only once. J is TRBJ2-5 and V is TRBV7-7; 11 bases fit TRBD2. CDR3 length: 14 amino acids. CDR1 is SSHAT and CDR2 is FNYEAQ in the germline V gene (reference sequence). V gave up 5 bases and J gave up 4 bases; unmatched junction bases: 3. CDR3 protein: CASSHGTSGETQYF. The CDR3 bases are TGTGCCAGCAGCCACGGGACTAGCGGAGAGACCCAGTACTTC.

The chain has TRBV11-3 and TRBJ1-1, with 7 bases aligning to TRBD1. The CDR3 length is 17 residues. Germline V lookup: CDR1 SGHNT, CDR2 YENEEA. With V trimmed by 3 bases and J by 0 bases, 10 bases remained unmatched. DNA for the CDR3: TGTGCCAGCAGCTTTCGGACAGGCCGGGGGTTGAACACTGAAGCTTTCTTT. It specifies CASSFRTGRGLNTEAFF. Complete variable domain (other parts from reference TRBV11-3 and TRBJ1-1): EAGVVQSPRYKIIEKKQPVAFWCNPISGHNTLYWYLQNLGQGPELLIRYENEEAVDDSQLPKDRFSAERLKGVDSTLKIQPAELGDSAVYLCASSFRTGRGLNTEAFFGQGTRLTVV.

This chain links TRBV7-8 with TRBJ2-1; a possible D gene is TRBD2 (5 bases). V gave up 5 bases and J gave up 10 bases, with 9 bases separating them. The CDR3 has 11 amino acids. The germline CDR1 and CDR2 sequences are SGHVS and FQNEAQ. The CDR3 region is CASSRSGEQFF. In DNA, the CDR3 is TGTGCCAGCAGCCGGTCGGGAGAGCAGTTCTTC.

The J gene is TRBJ1-2, the V gene TRBV29-1; TRBD1 agrees at 8 bases. CDR3 length: 14 amino acids. Germline trimming cut 4 bases from V and 4 bases from J; bases unmatched to any gene: 8. Germline V gene sequence: CDR1 SQVTM, CDR2 ANQGSEA. CDR3 in amino acids: CSVGQTGAPYGYTF. CDR3 in DNA: TGCAGCGTTGGCCAGACAGGGGCCCCCTATGGCTACACCTTC. Based on the CDR3 plus reference TRBV29-1 and TRBJ1-2, the full variable domain is SAVISQKPSRDICQRGTSLTIQCQVDSQVTMMFWYRQQPGQSLTLIATANQGSEATYESGFVIDKFPISRPNLTFSTLTVSNMSPEDSSIYLCSVGQTGAPYGYTFGSGTRLTVV.

The genes are TRBV29-1 and TRBJ2-5, with 10 bases matching TRBD1. Per germline, CDR1 SQVTM and CDR2 ANQGSEA. The CDR3 runs 13 residues. J gave up 5 bases and V 8 bases, and 8 bases lay outside the gene matches. As DNA, the CDR3 is TGCAGCCGTGACAGGGGGCTTGGGGAGACCCAGTACTTC. The encoded protein is CSRDRGLGETQYF. Supplemented by reference TRBV29-1 and TRBJ2-5, the full variable domain reads SAVISQKPSRDICQRGTSLTIQCQVDSQVTMMFWYRQQPGQSLTLIATANQGSEATYESGFVIDKFPISRPNLTFSTLTVSNMSPEDSSIYLCSRDRGLGETQYFGPGTRLLVL.

The chain recombines TRBV19 with TRBJ1-1; the match to TRBD1 covers 8 bases. With 5 bases clipped from V and 3 bases from J, the junction kept 8 bases outside the gene matches. The length of the CDR3 is 15 residues. Per the germline V gene, CDR1 is LNHDA and CDR2 is SQIVND (reference sequence). The CDR3 loop reads CASSPGTGWDTEAFF. The CDR3 DNA sequence: TGTGCCAGTAGTCCCGGGACAGGTTGGGACACTGAAGCTTTCTTT.

The rearrangement links TRBV6-1 to TRBJ2-3; 7 bases map to TRBD2. This CDR3 region has 15 residues. Trimming removed 5 bases from V and 2 bases from J; junction bases left unmatched: 7. The germline V gene has CDR1 MNHNS and CDR2 SASEGT. CDR3: CASSQSGISTDTQYF. The CDR3 DNA sequence: TGTGCCAGCAGTCAAAGCGGGATATCCACAGATACGCAGTATTTT.

This rearrangement joins TRBV15 to TRBJ2-7, with D uncertain. CDR1 is LNHNV, CDR2 YYDKDF, per germline (reference sequence). This CDR3 comprises 12 residues. V was shortened by 0 bases and J by 7 bases, with 7 bases between the two germline ends. CDR3 sequence (DNA): TGTGCCACCAGCAGAGACTTGAGGGAGCAGTACTTC. Encoded protein: CATSRDLREQYF.

This chain connects TRBV4-2 to TRBJ2-7; 7 positions match TRBD1. Trimming removed 3 bases from V and 7 bases from J; junction bases left unmatched: 9. In germline, CDR1 is LGHNA, CDR2 YNFKEQ. The CDR3 contains 14 residues. The CDR3 DNA sequence: TGTGCCAGCAGCCAGCTTACCGCAGGGGGAGAGCAGTACTTC. Amino acid sequence: CASSQLTAGGEQYF.

The chain has TRBV7-2 and TRBJ2-3, with 10 bases fitting TRBD2. This CDR3 is built from 16 residues. V trimming: 4 bases; J trimming: 3 bases; junction bases outside the gene matches: 7. Looked up from germline, CDR1 is SGHTA and CDR2 is FQGNSA. The CDR3 DNA follows: TGTGCCAGCAGCTCGAAAGCGGGGGGGCGGACAGATACGCAGTATTTT. Its translation is CASSSKAGGRTDTQYF.

The gene calls are TRBV7-2 and TRBJ1-1, with D maybe TRBD1 (6 bases). Trimming took 4 bases from V and 0 from J, leaving 12 bases between them. CDR1 is SGHTA and CDR2 is FQGNSA in the germline V gene. This CDR3 contains 15 residues. The CDR3 is CASSWRQEMNTEAFF. For the CDR3, the DNA is TGTGCCAGCAGCTGGCGACAGGAGATGAACACTGAAGCTTTCTTT.

The V and J genes are TRBV7-8 and TRBJ2-5, with TRBD2 matching 15 bases. The CDR3 runs to 18 residues. J was trimmed by 1 base and V by 1 base; bases with no gene match: 4. CDR1 and CDR2 (germline): SGHVS, FQNEAQ. CDR3 sequence: CASSLGTSGGGFQETQYF. The CDR3 DNA is TGTGCCAGCAGCTTAGGGACTAGCGGGGGGGGCTTCCAAGAGACCCAGTACTTC.

This chain connects TRBV28 to TRBJ2-3; tentatively, D is TRBD1 (5 bases). The CDR3 is 14 amino acids. CDR1 is MDHEN and CDR2 is SYDVKM in the germline V gene. V was clipped by 7 bases and J by 2 bases, with 13 bases between them. The CDR3 sequence is CASISQVLTDTQYF. The CDR3 DNA reads as TGTGCCAGCATCTCACAGGTGCTCACAGATACGCAGTATTTT.

This chain links TRBV9 with TRBJ1-1, with TRBD1 as a possible D gene (5 bases). Germline assignment: CDR1 SGDLS and CDR2 YYNGEE. Trimming stripped 2 bases from V and 0 bases from J, with 8 bases between. The CDR3 is made up of 14 amino acids. The CDR3 is CASSVEGVNTEAFF. The CDR3 DNA reads as TGTGCCAGCAGCGTCGAAGGGGTGAACACTGAAGCTTTCTTT. Drawing the rest from reference TRBV9 and TRBJ1-1, the complete variable domain is DSGVTQTPKHLITATGQRVTLRCSPRSGDLSVYWYQQSLDQGLQFLIQYYNGEERAKGNILERFSAQQFPDLHSELNLSSLELGDSALYFCASSVEGVNTEAFFGQGTRLTVV.

This clone was seen just once. This chain links TRBV19 with TRBJ1-3; D gene uncertain. This CDR3 has 14 amino acids. Germline-derived CDR1 and CDR2 are LNHDA and SQIVND (reference sequence). The V end was cut by 3 bases, the J end by 0 bases, with 6 bases between. The CDR3: CASSITSSGNTIYF. DNA of the CDR3: TGTGCCAGTAGTATTACATCCTCTGGAAACACCATATATTTT.

In DNA, the CDR3 is TGTGCCAGCAAGTTTCAGGGGGCGCCTGAAAAACTGTTTTTT. Translating gives CASKFQGAPEKLFF. This chain connects TRBV5-4 to TRBJ1-4; the match to TRBD1 covers 8 bases. Per the germline V gene, CDR1 is SGHNT and CDR2 is YYREEE (reference sequence). The CDR3 length is 14 residues. The ends lost 6 bases at V and 7 bases at J; junction bases unmatched: 8.

As for this clone: A junction boundary mismatches the germline segment, possibly from a read error. CDR3 residues: CASSPTGTVFTHYGYSF. CDR3 DNA sequence: TGTGCCAGCAGTCCGACCGGGACAGTTTTCACGCACTATGGCTACTCCTTC. This sequence joins TRBV28 and TRBJ1-2; TRBD1 matches at 7 bases. This CDR3 has 17 residues. Per germline, CDR1 MDHEN and CDR2 SYDVKM.

The rearrangement links TRBV28 to TRBJ2-5; unclear D gene. The germline V and J ends were trimmed by 7 bases and 5 bases, with 8 bases remaining between them. The CDR3 sequence is 11 residues long. Germline CDR1 is MDHEN and CDR2 is SYDVKM. This CDR3 reads CASKESETQYF. The CDR3 bases are TGTGCCAGCAAGGAGTCTGAGACCCAGTACTTC.

The rearrangement links TRBV11-2 to TRBJ1-2; TRBD1 aligns across 7 bases. The CDR3 is 13 amino acids. Losses at the gene ends were 3 bases for V and 8 bases for J; bases not matched to a gene: 6. CDR1 is SGHAT, CDR2 FQNNGV, per germline. The CDR3 spells CASSFRQGDGYTF. DNA for the CDR3: TGTGCCAGCAGCTTCCGACAGGGCGACGGCTACACCTTC.